The text below deals with one TCR beta chain. Its antigen is not known. These data belong to a study of vaccination effects on CD4 cells after COVID-19. Using viral peptide pools, the ViraFEST assay grew out antigen-specific CD4+ T cells prior to sequencing. Between days 9 and 11 of culture, CD4+ T cells were separated out. The person's infection with SARS-CoV-2, confirmed by PCR, took place between March and December 2020. Only in-frame clones appear in the TCRdb table, and some are missing; sequencing was by immunoSEQ multiplex PCR. The table records tens of thousands of clones, approximately 73% of them present only once. V gave up 6 bases and J gave up 7 bases, with 10 bases separating them. The CDR3 consists of 11 residues. CDR1 is MNHEY and CDR2 is SVGEGT in the germline V gene.

The receptor was isolated from a human donor who had a prior SARS-CoV-2 infection. The rearrangement uses TRBV6-2 or TRBV6-3 and TRBJ2-7; D is unresolved. The specimen comprised CD4+ T cells from PBMCs cultured with HIV peptides, sampled before COVID-19 vaccination. Noted subset: HIV-1 Nef peptide pool negative control/reference culture. DNA of the CDR3: TGTGCCAGCAGCCCCGGCTGGGAGCAGTACTTC. It translates to CASSPGWEQYF.